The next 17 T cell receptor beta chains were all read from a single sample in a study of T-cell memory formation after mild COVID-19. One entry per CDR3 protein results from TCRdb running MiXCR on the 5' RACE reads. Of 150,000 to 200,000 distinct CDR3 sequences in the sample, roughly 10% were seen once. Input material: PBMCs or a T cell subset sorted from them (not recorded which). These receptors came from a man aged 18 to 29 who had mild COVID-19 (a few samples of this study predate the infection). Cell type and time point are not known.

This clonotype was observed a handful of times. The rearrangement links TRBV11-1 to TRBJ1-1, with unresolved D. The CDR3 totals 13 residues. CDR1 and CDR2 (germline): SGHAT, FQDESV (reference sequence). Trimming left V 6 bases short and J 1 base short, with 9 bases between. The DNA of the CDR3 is TGTGCCAGCAGTTGGTCGGAGAACACTGAAGCTTTCTTT. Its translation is CASSWSENTEAFF.

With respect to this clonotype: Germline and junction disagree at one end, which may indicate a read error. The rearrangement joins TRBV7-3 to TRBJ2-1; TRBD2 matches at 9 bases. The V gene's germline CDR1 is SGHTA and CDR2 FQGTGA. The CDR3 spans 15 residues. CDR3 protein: CSSSLVSSGGGEQFF. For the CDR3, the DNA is TGTTCCAGCAGCTTAGTTAGTAGCGGGGGTGGTGAGCAGTTCTTC.

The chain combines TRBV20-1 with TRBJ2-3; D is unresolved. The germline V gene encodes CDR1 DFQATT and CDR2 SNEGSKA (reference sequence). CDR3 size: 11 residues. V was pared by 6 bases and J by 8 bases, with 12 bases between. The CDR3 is CSAREGGTQYF. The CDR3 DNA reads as TGCAGTGCCCGAGAAGGCGGTACGCAGTATTTT.

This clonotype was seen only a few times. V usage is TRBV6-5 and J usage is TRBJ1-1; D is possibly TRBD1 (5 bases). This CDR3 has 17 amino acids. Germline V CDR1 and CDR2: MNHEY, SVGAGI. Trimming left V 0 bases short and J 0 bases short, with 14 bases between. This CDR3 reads CASSYSIPGRLNTEAFF. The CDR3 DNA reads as TGTGCCAGCAGTTACTCGATCCCGGGACGGTTGAACACTGAAGCTTTCTTT.

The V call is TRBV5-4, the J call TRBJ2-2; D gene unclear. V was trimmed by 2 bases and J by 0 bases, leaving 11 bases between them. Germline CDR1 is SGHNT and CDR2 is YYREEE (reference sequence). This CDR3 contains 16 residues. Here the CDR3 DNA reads TGTGCCAGCAGCTTCGATAGCCCCGCGAACACCGGGGAGCTGTTTTTT. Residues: CASSFDSPANTGELFF.

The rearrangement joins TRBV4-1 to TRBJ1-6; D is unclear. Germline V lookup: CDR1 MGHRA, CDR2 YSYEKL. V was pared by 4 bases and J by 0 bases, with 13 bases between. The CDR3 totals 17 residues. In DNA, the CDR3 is TGCGCCAGCAGCCCCGCTCCCGGGATCTCCTATAATTCACCCCTCCACTTT. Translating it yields CASSPAPGISYNSPLHF.

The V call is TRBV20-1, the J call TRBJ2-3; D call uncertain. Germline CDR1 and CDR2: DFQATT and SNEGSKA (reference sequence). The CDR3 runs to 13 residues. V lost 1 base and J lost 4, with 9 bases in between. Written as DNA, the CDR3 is TGCAGTGCTAGAGTCGAAGGTGCAGATACGCAGTATTTT. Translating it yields CSARVEGADTQYF.

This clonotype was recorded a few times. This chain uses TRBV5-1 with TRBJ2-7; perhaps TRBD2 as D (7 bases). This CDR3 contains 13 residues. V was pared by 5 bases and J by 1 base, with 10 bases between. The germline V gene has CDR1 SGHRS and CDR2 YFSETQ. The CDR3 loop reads CASRRGTSYEQYF. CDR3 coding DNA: TGCGCCAGCAGGCGGGGGACATCCTACGAGCAGTACTTC.

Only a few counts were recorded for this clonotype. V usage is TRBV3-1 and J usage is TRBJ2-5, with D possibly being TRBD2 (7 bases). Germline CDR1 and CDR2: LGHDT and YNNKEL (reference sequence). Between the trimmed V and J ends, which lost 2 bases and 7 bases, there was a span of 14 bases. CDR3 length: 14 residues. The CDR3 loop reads CASSQPGLGGTQYF. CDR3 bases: TGTGCCAGCAGCCAACCTGGACTAGGGGGGACCCAGTACTTC.

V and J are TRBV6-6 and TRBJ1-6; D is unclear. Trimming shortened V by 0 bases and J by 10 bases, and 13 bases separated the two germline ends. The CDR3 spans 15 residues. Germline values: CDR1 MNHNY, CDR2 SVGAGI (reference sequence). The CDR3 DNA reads TGTGCCAGCAGTTACTCGGAGTTAGATAGGTCACCCCTCCACTTT. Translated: CASSYSELDRSPLHF.

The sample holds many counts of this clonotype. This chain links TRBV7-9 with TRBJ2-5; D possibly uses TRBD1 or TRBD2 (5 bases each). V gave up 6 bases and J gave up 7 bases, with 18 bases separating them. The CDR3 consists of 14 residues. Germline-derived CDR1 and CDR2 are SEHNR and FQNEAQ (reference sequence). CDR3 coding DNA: TGTGCCAGCAGTCTTGGGACGGCCTCAGGGACCCAGTACTTC. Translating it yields CASSLGTASGTQYF. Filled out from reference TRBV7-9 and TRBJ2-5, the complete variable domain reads DTGVSQNPRHKITKRGQNVTFRCDPISEHNRLYWYRQTLGQGPEFLTYFQNEAQLEKSRLLSDRFSAERPKGSFSTLEIQRTEQGDSAMYLCASSLGTASGTQYFGPGTRLLVL.

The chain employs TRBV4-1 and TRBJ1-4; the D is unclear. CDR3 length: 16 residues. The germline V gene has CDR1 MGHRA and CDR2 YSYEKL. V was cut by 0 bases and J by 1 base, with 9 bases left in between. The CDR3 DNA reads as TGCGCCAGCAGCCAAGATCTTTGGGGAACTAATGAAAAACTGTTTTTT. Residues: CASSQDLWGTNEKLFF.

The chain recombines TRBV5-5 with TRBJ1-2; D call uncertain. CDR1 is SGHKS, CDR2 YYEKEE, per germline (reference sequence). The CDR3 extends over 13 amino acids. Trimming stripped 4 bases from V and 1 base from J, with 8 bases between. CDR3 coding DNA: TGTGCCAGCAGCACACAGCGTAACTATGGCTACACCTTC. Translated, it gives CASSTQRNYGYTF.

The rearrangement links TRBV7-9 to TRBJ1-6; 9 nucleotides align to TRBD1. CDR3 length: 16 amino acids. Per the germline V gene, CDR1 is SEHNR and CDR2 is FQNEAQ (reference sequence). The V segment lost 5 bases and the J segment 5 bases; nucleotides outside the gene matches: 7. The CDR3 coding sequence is TGTGCCAGCAGCCCGCAAGGACAGGGGAATAATTCACCCCTCCACTTT. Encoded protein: CASSPQGQGNNSPLHF.

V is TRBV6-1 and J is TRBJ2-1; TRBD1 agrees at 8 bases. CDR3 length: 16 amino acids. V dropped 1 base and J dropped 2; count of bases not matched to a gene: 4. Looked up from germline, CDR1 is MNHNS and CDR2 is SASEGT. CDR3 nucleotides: TGTGCCAGCAGTGAAGTTTCGGGACAGGCCTACAATGAGCAGTTCTTC. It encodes CASSEVSGQAYNEQFF.

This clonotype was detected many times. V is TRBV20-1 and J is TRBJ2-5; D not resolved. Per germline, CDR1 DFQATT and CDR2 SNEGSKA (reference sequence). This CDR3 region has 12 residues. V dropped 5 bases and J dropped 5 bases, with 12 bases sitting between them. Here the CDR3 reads CSAVRLLETQYF. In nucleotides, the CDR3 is TGCAGTGCTGTTCGACTCTTGGAGACCCAGTACTTC.

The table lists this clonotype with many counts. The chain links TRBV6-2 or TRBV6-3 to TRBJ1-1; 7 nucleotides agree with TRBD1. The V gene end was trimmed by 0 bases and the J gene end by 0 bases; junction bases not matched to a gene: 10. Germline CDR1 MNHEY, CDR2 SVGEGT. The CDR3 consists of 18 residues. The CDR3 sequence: CASSYSSRGVRMNTEAFF. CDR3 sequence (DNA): TGTGCCAGCAGTTACTCTTCCAGGGGGGTTCGAATGAACACTGAAGCTTTCTTT.